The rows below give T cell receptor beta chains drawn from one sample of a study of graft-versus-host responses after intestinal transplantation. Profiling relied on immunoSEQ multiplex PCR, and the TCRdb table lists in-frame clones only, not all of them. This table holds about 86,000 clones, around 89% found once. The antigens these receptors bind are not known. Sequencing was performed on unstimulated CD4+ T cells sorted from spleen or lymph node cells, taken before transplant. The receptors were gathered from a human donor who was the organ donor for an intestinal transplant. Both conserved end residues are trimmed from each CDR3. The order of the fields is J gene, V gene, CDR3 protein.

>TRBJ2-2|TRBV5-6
ASSFTGGPNTGELF
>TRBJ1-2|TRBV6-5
ASSIKGQSYGYT
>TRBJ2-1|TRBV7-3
ASSHAAGTGLHEQF
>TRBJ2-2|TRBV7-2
ASSPTLAGSGELF
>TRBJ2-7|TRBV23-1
ASSPDLGAGGEQY
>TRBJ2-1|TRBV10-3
AISGSTRDNEQF
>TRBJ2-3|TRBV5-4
ASSSPTSTDTQY
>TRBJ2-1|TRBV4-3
ASSHLTGGGHYNEQF
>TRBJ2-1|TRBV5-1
ASSLLAGGYNEQF
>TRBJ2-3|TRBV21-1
ASSKVGITSTDTQY
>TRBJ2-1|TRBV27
ASSFEGRNEQF
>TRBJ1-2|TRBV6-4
ASSAEQGPYGYT
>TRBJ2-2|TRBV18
ASSPAGGTGELF
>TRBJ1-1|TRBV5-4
ASSLDRGITEAF
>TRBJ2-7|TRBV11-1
ASSPPGQGRYEQY
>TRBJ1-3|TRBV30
AWSVGGLPTGNTIY
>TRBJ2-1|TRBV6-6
ASSYSRVEQF
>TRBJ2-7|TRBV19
ASSATGSGSPYEQY
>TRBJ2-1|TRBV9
ASSTQGAGYNEQF
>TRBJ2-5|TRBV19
ASSPGGRTGRSETQY
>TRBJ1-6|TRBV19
ASTPRGWAPLH
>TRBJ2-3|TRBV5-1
ASSPSILGSDTQY
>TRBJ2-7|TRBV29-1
SVVTDSYEQY
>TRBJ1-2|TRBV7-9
ASSLVTGGGYT
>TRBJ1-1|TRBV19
ASSIISPSGAF
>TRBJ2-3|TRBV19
ASTVTGGTDTQY
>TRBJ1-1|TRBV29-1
SVEWGGTEAF
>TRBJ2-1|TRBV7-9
ASSLGEVGEQF
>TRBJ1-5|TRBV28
ASSRTARSNQPQH
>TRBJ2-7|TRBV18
ASSPLREAEQY
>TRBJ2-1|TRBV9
ASSVMEDEQF
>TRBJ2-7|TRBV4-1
ASSQDLAGGPPPDEQY
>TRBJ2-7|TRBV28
ASSLGPSVSYEQY
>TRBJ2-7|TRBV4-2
ASSQDSGGGYEQY
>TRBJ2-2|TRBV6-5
ASTHLAGGAGELF
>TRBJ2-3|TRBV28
ASSPWTGGTDTQY
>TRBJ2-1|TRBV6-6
ATNGGGSYNEQF
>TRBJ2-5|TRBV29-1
STYSGGETQY
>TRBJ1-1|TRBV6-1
ASSDWGDRAYTEAF
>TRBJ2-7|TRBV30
AWSVLAGSYEQY
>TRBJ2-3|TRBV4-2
ASSRDRAFTDTQY
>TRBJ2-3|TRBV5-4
ASSPRGGRITDTQY
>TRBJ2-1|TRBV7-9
ASSLRRVDSSYNEQF
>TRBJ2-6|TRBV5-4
ASSLGTGVLSGANVLT
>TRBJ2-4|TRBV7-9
ASSLGIRRLAKNIQY
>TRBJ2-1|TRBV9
ASSVSGTISYNEQF
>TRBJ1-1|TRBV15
ATSRDPAAGQLGTEAF
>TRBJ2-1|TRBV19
ASRTLLAGGGSYNEQF
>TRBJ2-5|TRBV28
ASSPKGGEETQY
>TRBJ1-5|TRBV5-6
ASSTWTGGFQPQH